These T cell receptor beta chains were read from a single sample in a study of blood T cell repertoires in COVID-19. Here immunoSEQ multiplex PCR was the method, and the copy in TCRdb shows in-frame clones only, minus some. The data hold 100,000 to 120,000 clones, with 75% to 80% observed a single time. Input material: peripheral blood. These receptors originate from a woman of 80 years or more with active or convalescent COVID-19. The CDR3 runs from the conserved cysteine through the conserved F or W. The D gene is left open where the match is weak. Where a row states a size, it is once, few, many or the class of an expanded clone; other rows omit it.

>TRBJ1-1|TRBV3-1/TRBV3-2|.|.
TGTGCCAGCAGCCGCCAGAGGGTCACTGAAGCTTTCTTT
CASSRQRVTEAFF
>TRBJ2-1|TRBV29-1|.|TRBD2
TGCAGCGTGGCAAGGGCTAGCGGACGGGGTGAGCAGTTCTTC
CSVARASGRGEQFF
>TRBJ2-3|TRBV2|.|.
TGTGCCAGCAACGTGGCGAACAGCCCCCCTACGCAGTATTTT
CASNVANSPPTQYF
>TRBJ2-1|TRBV2|.|TRBD2
TGTGCCAGAAGCGCGCTAGCGGGAGCTAATGAGCAGTTCTTC
CARSALAGANEQFF
>TRBJ1-1|TRBV30|once|.
TGTGCCTGGAGTCCTAGGATTGGTGGGACTGGAGCTTTCTTT
CAWSPRIGGTGAFF
>TRBJ1-2|TRBV15|.|.
TGTGCCACCAGCAGAGATCTAGCGGCAGGGACCTCGGATGGCTACACCTTC
CATSRDLAAGTSDGYTF
>TRBJ2-7|TRBV12-3/TRBV12-4|.|TRBD1
TGTGCCAGCAGAACAGACAGGGTGGGCGAGCAGTACTTC
CASRTDRVGEQYF
>TRBJ2-3|TRBV18|.|.
TGTGCCAGCTCACTCTCGACAGGCACAGATACGCAGTATTTT
CASSLSTGTDTQYF
>TRBJ2-4|TRBV7-2|.|.
TGTGCCAGCGGAACGACAGGCCCCAAAAACATTCAGTACTTC
CASGTTGPKNIQYF
>TRBJ1-2|TRBV5-4|.|TRBD1
TGTGCCAGCAGCCGAGGGACAGTTGACTATGGCTACACCTTC
CASSRGTVDYGYTF
>TRBJ2-1|TRBV3-1/TRBV3-2|once|.
TGTGCCAGCAGCCTCCTACCGGTAGCGGACAATGAGCAGTTCTTC
CASSLLPVADNEQFF
>TRBJ2-2|TRBV7-9|.|.
TGTGCCAGCGGATCCCGAGGGGGGGTCACCGGGGAGCTGTTTTTT
CASGSRGGVTGELFF
>TRBJ2-1|TRBV19|.|TRBD2
TGTGCCAGCAGACTAGCGGGTTACAATGAGCAGTTCTTC
CASRLAGYNEQFF
>TRBJ1-1|TRBV7-9|few|TRBD1
TGTGCCAGCAGCTTAATGACAGGGGGCACTGAAGCTTTCTTT
CASSLMTGGTEAFF
>TRBJ2-1|TRBV6-5|once|.
TGTGCCAGCAGCGCTCTTAGTGCCTACAATGAGCAGTTCTTC
CASSALSAYNEQFF
>TRBJ2-7|TRBV2|few|.
TGTGCCAGCATGTACAGGGCCGAGCAGTACTTC
CASMYRAEQYF
>TRBJ1-4|TRBV5-4|.|.
TGTGCCAGCAGCATGACAGGCGTTGAAAAACTGTTTTTT
CASSMTGVEKLFF